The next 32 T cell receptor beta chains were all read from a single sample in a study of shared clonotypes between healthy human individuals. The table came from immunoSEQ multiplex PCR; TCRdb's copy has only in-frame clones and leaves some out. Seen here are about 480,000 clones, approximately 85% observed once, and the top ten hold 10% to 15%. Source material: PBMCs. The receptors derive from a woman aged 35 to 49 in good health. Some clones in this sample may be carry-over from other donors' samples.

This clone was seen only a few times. The CDR3 is CASFADPTDTQYF. CDR3 sequence (DNA): TGTGCCAGCTTTGCAGACCCTACAGATACGCAGTATTTT. The genes are TRBV25-1 and TRBJ2-3; no reliable D call. CDR1 MGHDK and CDR2 SYGVNS come from the germline V gene. The CDR3 consists of 13 residues. Between the trimmed V and J ends, which lost 8 bases and 3 bases, there was a span of 12 bases.

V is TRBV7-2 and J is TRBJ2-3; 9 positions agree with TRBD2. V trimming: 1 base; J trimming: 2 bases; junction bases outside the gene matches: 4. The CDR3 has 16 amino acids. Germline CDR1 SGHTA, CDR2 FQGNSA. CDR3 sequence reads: CASSLGGGRATDTQYF. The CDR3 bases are TGTGCCAGCAGCTTAGGAGGCGGGAGGGCCACAGATACGCAGTATTTT.

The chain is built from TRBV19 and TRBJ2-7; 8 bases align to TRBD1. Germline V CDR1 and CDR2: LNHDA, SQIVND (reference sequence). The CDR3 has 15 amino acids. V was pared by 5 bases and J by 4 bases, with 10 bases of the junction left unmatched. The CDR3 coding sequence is TGTGCCAGTAGTCAACACAGGGGGTGGATTTACGAGCAGTACTTC. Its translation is CASSQHRGWIYEQYF.

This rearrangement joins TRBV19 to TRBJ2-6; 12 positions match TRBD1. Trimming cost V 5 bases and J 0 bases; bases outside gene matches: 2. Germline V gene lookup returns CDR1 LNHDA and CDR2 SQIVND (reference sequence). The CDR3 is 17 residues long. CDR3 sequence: CASSGTGGLSGANVLTF. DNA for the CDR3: TGTGCCAGTAGTGGGACAGGGGGCCTCTCTGGGGCCAACGTCCTGACTTTC.

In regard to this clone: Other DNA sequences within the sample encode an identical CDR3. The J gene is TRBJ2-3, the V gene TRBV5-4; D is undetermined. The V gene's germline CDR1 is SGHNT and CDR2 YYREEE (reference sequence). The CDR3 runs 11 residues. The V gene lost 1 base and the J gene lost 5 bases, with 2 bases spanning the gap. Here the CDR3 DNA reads TGTGCCAGCAGCTTGTTAGATACGCAGTATTTT. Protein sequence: CASSLLDTQYF. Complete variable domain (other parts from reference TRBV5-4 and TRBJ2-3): ETGVTQSPTHLIKTRGQQVTLRCSSQSGHNTVSWYQQALGQGPQFIFQYYREEENGRGNFPPRFSGLQFPNYSSELNVNALELDDSALYLCASSLLDTQYFGPGTRLTVL.

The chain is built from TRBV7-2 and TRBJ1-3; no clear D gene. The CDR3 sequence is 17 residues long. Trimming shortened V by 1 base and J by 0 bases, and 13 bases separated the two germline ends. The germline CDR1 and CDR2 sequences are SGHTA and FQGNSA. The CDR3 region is CASSLVFSLYSGNTIYF. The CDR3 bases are TGTGCCAGCAGCTTAGTATTTAGTTTGTACTCTGGAAACACCATATATTTT.

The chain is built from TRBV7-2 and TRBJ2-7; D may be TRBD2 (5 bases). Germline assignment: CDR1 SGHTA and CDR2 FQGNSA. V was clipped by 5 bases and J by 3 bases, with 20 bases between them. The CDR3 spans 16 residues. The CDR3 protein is CASSPRDPRWGYEQYF. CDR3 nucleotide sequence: TGTGCCAGCAGCCCCCGGGATCCCCGGTGGGGCTACGAGCAGTACTTC.

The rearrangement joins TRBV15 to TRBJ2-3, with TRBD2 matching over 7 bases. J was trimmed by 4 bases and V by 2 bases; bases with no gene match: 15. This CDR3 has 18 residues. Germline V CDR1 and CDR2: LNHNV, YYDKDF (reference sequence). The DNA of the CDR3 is TGTGCCACCAGCAGACCGACCACTAGCGAAAGGGGTGCAGATACGCAGTATTTT. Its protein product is CATSRPTTSERGADTQYF.

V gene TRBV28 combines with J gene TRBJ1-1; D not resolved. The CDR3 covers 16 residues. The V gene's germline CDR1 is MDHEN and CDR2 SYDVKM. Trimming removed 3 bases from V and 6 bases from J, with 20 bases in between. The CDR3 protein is CASSFSGRPGGAEAFF. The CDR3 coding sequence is TGTGCCAGCAGTTTCTCGGGTCGCCCCGGAGGCGCTGAAGCTTTCTTT.

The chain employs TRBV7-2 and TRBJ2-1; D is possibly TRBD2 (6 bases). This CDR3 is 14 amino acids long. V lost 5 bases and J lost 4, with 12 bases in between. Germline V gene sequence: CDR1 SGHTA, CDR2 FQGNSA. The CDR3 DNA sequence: TGTGCCAGCAGCCCACGACGGGAGTACAATGAGCAGTTCTTC. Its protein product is CASSPRREYNEQFF.

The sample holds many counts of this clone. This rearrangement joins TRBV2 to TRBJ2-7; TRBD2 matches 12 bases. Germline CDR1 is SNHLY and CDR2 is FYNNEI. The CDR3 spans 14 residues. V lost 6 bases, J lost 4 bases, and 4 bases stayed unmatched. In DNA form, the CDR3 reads TGTGCCAGCAGCTGGACTAGCGGGACTTACGAGCAGTACTTC. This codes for CASSWTSGTYEQYF.

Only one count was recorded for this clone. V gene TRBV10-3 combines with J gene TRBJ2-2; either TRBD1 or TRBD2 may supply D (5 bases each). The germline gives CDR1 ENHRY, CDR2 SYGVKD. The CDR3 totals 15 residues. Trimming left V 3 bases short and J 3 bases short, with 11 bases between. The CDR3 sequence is CAISERGADTGELFF. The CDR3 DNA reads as TGTGCCATCAGTGAAAGAGGGGCGGACACCGGGGAGCTGTTTTTT.

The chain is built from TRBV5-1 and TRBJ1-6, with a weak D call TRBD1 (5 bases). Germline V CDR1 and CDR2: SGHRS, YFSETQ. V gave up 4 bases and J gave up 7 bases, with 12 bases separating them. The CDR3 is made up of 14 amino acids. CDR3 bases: TGCGCCAGCAGCACAGGTGTCGCGAATTCACCCCTCCACTTT. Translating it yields CASSTGVANSPLHF.

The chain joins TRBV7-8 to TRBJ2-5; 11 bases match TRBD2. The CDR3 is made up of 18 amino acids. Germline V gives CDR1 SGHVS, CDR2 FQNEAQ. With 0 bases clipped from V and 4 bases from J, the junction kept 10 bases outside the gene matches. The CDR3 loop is CASSLAVLAGAWGETQYF. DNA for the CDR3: TGTGCCAGCAGCTTAGCGGTACTAGCGGGAGCTTGGGGAGAGACCCAGTACTTC.

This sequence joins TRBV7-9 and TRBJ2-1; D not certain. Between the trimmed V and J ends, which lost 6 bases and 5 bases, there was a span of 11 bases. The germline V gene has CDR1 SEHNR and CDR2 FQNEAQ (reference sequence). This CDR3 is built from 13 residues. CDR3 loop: CASSLIRDNEQFF. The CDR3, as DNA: TGTGCCAGCAGTCTGATTAGGGACAATGAGCAGTTCTTC.

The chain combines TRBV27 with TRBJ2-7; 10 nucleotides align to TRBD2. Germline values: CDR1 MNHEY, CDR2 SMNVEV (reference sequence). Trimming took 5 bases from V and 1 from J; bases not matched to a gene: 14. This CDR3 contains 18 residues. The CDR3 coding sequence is TGTGCCAGCAGTCCGCGGACTAGCGGAATGCTAAGATCCTACGAGCAGTACTTC. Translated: CASSPRTSGMLRSYEQYF.

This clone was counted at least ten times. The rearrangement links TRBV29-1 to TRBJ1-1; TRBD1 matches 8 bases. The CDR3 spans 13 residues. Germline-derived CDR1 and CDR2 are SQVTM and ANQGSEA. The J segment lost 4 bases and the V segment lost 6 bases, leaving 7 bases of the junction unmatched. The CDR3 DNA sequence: TGCAGCGTCAACAGGGGGGGTGCCACTGAAGCTTTCTTT. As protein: CSVNRGGATEAFF.

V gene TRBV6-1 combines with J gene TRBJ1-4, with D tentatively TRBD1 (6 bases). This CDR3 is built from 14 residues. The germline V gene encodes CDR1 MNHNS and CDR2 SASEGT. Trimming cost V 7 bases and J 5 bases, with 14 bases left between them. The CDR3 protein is CASKTGQPNEKLFF. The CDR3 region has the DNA TGTGCCAGCAAAACAGGACAGCCCAATGAAAAACTGTTTTTT.

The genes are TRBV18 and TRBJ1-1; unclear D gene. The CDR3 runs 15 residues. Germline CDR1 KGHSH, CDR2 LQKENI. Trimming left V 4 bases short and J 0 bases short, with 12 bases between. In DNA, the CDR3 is TGTGCCAGCTCACTTGAGGCTGGGGTGAACACTGAAGCTTTCTTT. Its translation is CASSLEAGVNTEAFF.

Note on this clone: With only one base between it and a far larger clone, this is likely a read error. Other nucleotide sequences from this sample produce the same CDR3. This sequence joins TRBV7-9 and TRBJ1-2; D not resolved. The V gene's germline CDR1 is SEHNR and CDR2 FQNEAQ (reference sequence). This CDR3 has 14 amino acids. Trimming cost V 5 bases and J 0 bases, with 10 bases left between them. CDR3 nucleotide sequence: TGTGCCAGCAGCCACGCTGTTTCTAACTATGGCTACACCTTC. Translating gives CASSHAVSNYGYTF.

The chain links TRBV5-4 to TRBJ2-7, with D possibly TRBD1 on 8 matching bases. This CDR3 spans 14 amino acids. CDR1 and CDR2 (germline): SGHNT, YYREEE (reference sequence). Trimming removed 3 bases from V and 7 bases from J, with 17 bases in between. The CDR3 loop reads CASSSQGGVLEQYF. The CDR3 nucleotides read TGTGCCAGCAGCTCACAGGGGGGGGTTTTAGAGCAGTACTTC.

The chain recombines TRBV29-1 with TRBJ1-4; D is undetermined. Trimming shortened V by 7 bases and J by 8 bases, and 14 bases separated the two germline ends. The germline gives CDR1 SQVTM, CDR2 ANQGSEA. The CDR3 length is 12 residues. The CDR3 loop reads CSARDLGEKLFF. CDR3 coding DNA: TGCAGCGCTCGGGATCTAGGCGAAAAACTGTTTTTT.

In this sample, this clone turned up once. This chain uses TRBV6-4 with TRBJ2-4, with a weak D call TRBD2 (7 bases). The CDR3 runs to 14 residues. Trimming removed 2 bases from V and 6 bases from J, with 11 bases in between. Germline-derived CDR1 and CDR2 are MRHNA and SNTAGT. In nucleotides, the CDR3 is TGTGCCAGCAGTGACGGGGCGGGGGCAAACATTCAGTACTTC. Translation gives CASSDGAGANIQYF.

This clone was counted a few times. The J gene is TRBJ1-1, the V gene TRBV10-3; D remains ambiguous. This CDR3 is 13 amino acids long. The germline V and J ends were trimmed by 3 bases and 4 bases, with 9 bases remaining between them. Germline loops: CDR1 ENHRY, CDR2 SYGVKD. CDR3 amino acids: CAISDNSGTEAFF. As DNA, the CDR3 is TGTGCCATCAGTGACAATTCCGGCACTGAAGCTTTCTTT.

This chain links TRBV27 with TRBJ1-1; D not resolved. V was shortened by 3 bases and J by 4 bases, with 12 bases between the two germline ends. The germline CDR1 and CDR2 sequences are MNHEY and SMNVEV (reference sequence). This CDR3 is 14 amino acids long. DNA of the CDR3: TGTGCCAGCAGTTTTTGGGGTGAGGGCACTGAAGCTTTCTTT. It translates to CASSFWGEGTEAFF.

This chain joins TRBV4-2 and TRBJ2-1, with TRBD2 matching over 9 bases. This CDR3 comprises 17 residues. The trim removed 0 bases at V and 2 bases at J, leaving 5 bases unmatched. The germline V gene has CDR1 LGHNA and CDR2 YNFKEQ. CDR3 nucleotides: TGTGCCAGCAGCCAAGAAGGCGGGAGGGGGGCCTACAATGAGCAGTTCTTC. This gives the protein CASSQEGGRGAYNEQFF.

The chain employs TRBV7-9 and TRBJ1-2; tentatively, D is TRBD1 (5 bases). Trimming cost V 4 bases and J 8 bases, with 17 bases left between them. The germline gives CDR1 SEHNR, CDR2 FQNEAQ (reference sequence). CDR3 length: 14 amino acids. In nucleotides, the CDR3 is TGTGCCAGCAGCTCCCGGAACGGGGGGTGGGGCTACACCTTC. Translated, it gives CASSSRNGGWGYTF.

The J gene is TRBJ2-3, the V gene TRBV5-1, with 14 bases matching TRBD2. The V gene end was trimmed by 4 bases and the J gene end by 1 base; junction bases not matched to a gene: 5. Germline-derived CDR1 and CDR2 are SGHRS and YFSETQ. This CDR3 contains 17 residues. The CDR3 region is CASSAGTSGSRTDTQYF. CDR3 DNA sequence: TGCGCCAGCAGCGCTGGGACTAGCGGGAGCCGCACAGATACGCAGTATTTT.

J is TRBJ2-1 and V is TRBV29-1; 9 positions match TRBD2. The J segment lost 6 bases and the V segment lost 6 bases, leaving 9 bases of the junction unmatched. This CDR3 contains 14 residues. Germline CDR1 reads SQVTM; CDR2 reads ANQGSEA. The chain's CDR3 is CSVGIAGVGNEQFF. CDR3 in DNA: TGCAGCGTGGGGATAGCGGGAGTGGGCAATGAGCAGTTCTTC.

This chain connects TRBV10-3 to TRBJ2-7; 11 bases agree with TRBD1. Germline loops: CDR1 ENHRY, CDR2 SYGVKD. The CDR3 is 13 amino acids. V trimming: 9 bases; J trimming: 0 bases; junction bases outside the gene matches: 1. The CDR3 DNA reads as TGTGCCATTGGGACAGGGGGCTCCTACGAGCAGTACTTC. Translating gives CAIGTGGSYEQYF.

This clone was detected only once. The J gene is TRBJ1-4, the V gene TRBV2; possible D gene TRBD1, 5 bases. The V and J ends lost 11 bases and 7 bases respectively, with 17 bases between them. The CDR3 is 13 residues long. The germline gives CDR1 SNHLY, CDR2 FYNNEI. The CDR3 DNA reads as TGTGCCGGAAGGGGAATTGAGCTTGAAAAACTGTTTTTT. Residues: CAGRGIELEKLFF.

This CDR3 reads CASSFRPTGNTEAFF. CDR3 nucleotide sequence: TGTGCCAGCAGTTTCCGCCCGACAGGTAACACTGAAGCTTTCTTT. The V call is TRBV27, the J call TRBJ1-1; weak D call: TRBD1 (6 bases). The CDR3 loop spans 15 amino acids. Trimming pared 3 bases from V and 2 bases from J, leaving 13 bases between. Germline-derived CDR1 and CDR2 are MNHEY and SMNVEV (reference sequence).